This T cell receptor beta chain was captured in a study of PD-1 blockade in classical Hodgkin lymphoma. Time point in this sample: newly diagnosed, previously untreated cHL patient sample. Data came from immunoSEQ multiplex PCR; TCRdb stores just in-frame clones and leaves some out. Here the sample spans tens of thousands of clones, approximately 93% being singletons. V was clipped by 8 bases and J by 2 bases, with 19 bases between them. CDR1 is SGHAT and CDR2 is FQNNGV in the germline V gene. This CDR3 is built from 15 residues. V and J are TRBV11-2 and TRBJ2-7; D is undetermined. The source is a human donor with classical Hodgkin lymphoma. The sample was peripheral blood mononuclear cells (PBMCs). The CDR3: CASCSSPTNTYEQYF. CDR3 DNA: TGTGCCAGCTGTTCCAGCCCCACCAATACCTACGAGCAGTACTTC.